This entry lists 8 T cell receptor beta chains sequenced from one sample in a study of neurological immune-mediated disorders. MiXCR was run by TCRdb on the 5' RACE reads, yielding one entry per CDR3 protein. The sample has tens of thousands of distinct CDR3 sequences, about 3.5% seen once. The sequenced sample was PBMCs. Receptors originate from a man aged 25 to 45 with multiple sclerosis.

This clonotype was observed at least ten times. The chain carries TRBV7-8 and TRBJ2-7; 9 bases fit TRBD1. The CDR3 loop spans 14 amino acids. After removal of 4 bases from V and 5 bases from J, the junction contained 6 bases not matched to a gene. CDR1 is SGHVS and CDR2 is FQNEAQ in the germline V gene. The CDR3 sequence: CASSSGTGFHEQYF. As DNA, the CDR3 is TGTGCCAGCAGCTCCGGGACAGGGTTTCACGAGCAGTACTTC.

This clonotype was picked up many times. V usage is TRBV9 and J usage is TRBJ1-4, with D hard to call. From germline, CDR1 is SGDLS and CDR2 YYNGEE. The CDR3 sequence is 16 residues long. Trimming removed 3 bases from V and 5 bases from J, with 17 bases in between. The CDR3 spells CASSGSTGSRNEKLFF. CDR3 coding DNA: TGTGCCAGCAGCGGATCGACGGGCTCCAGAAATGAAAAACTGTTTTTT.

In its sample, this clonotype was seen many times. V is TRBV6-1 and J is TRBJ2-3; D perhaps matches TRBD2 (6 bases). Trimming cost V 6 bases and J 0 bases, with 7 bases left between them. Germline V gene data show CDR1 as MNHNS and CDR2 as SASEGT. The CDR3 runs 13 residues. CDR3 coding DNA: TGTGCCAGCAGGGCGGGGAGCACAGATACGCAGTATTTT. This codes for CASRAGSTDTQYF.

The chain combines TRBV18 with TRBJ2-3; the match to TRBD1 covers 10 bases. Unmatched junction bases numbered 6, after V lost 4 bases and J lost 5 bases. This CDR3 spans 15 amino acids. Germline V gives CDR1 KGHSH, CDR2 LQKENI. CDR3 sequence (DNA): TGTGCCAGCTCACAGACGACAGGGGGCCGAGATACGCAGTATTTT. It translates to CASSQTTGGRDTQYF.

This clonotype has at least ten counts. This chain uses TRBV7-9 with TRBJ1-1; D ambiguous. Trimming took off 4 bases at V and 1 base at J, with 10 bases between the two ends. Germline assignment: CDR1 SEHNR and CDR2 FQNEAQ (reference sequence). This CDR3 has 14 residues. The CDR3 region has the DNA TGTGCCAGCAGCTCGGAGTTCCCGAACACTGAAGCTTTCTTT. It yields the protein CASSSEFPNTEAFF. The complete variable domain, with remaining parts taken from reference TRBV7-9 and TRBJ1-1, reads DTGVSQNPRHKITKRGQNVTFRCDPISEHNRLYWYRQTLGQGPEFLTYFQNEAQLEKSRLLSDRFSAERPKGSFSTLEIQRTEQGDSAMYLCASSSEFPNTEAFFGQGTRLTVV.

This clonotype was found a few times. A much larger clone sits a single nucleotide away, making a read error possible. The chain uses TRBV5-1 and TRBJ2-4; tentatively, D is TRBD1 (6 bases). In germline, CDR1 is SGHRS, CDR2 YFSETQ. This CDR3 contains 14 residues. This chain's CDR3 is CASSDPRGKKIQYF. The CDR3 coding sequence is TGCGCCAGCAGCGATCCCAGGGGCAAAAAAATTCAGTACTTC.

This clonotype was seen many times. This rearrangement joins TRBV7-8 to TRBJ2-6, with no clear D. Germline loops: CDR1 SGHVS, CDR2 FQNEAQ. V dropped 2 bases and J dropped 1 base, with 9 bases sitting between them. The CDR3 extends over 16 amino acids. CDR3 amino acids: CASSLRRLSGANVLTF. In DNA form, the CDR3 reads TGTGCCAGCAGCTTAAGGCGGTTATCTGGGGCCAACGTCCTGACTTTC.

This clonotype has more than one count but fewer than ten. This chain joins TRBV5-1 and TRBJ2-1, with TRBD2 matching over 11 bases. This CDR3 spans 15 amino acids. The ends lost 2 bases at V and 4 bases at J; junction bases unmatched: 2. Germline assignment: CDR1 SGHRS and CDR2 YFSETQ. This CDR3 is CASSLLAGVYNEQFF. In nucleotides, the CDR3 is TGCGCCAGCAGCTTACTAGCGGGGGTGTACAATGAGCAGTTCTTC.